This T cell receptor beta chain emerged from a study of shared clonotypes between healthy human individuals. Across the study: Donors consisted of a couple of women and three men between 18 and 49.

Sequencing used immunoSEQ multiplex PCR; TCRdb keeps in-frame clones, though not all of them. The profile covers 2 million to 3 million clones, with roughly 93% appearing a single time and 0.36% taken by the ten largest. The CDR3 loop spans 14 amino acids. Trimming removed 6 bases from V and 0 bases from J; junction bases left unmatched: 2. Per the germline V gene, CDR1 is LNHDA and CDR2 is SQIVND (reference sequence). The chain recombines TRBV19 with TRBJ1-5, with TRBD1 identical over 7 bases. Sequencing was carried out using naive CD4+ T cells from PBMCs. Subset denoted: CD45RA+ positively selected. This clonotype originated in a man aged 18 to 35 in good health. Some clones in this sample may be carry-over from other donors' samples. CDR3 nucleotide sequence: TGTGCCAGTAGGGACAGGATTAGCAATCAGCCCCAGCATTTT. Its protein product is CASRDRISNQPQHF.